Listed here are 24 T cell receptor beta chains from one sample, sequenced in a study of cytomegalovirus exposure and HLA in healthy donors. The primer mix had 60 Vbeta and 13 Jbeta primers. Here immunoSEQ multiplex PCR was the method, and the copy in TCRdb shows in-frame clones only, minus some. The table records 250,000 or so clones, around 81% of them present only once. Sequences were obtained from PBMCs. The source of these receptors is a woman aged 55-75 years in good health and CMV-seropositive.

The chain has TRBV27 and TRBJ2-7; 8 bases align to TRBD2. This CDR3 contains 15 residues. CDR1 MNHEY and CDR2 SMNVEV come from the germline V gene (reference sequence). The V segment lost 7 bases and the J segment 2 bases; nucleotides outside the gene matches: 10. The CDR3 protein is CASTLTSGGPYEQYF. Written as DNA, the CDR3 is TGTGCCAGCACTTTGACTTCGGGAGGGCCCTACGAGCAGTACTTC.

On this clone itself: The junction shows a germline mismatch at one end, possibly a read error. Different DNA sequences within this sample yield the same CDR3. This chain connects TRBV6-1 to TRBJ1-1; D is possibly TRBD1 (5 bases). The CDR3 is 14 residues long. Germline assignment: CDR1 MNHNS and CDR2 SASEGT. The CDR3 sequence is CASSDRGDWTEAFF. CDR3 DNA sequence: TGCGCCAGCAGTGACCGGGGGGATTGGACTGAAGCTTTCTTT.

This chain uses TRBV12-2 with TRBJ1-1; TRBD1 is the table's D call and was not checked against the DNA. TRBV12-2 is labeled a pseudogene. The CDR3 consists of 15 residues. CDR3 region: CASPSDRGSHTEAFF. CDR3 in DNA: TGTGCAAGCCCTTCGGACAGGGGCTCGCACACTGAAGCTTTCTTT.

This clone was observed a handful of times. CDR3: CASSSGGEESQYF. DNA for the CDR3: TGTGCCAGCAGCTCTGGAGGGGAGGAGTCGCAGTATTTT. This chain joins TRBV5-4 and TRBJ2-3, with D perhaps matching TRBD2 (6 bases). There are 13 residues in the CDR3. Per germline, CDR1 SGHNT and CDR2 YYREEE (reference sequence). Trimming removed 3 bases at V and 10 bases at J, with 15 bases between.

This chain uses TRBV9 with TRBJ2-2; 12 nucleotides match TRBD2. V was pared by 4 bases and J by 7 bases, with 11 bases of the junction left unmatched. This CDR3 contains 17 residues. The germline V gene encodes CDR1 SGDLS and CDR2 YYNGEE. For the CDR3, the DNA is TGTGCCAGCAGCACCGGGACTAGCGGGTCGGGGGACGGGGAGCTGTTTTTT. Amino acids: CASSTGTSGSGDGELFF.

This clone was detected only once. J is TRBJ2-7 and V is TRBV4-1; TRBD2 aligns across 8 bases. J was trimmed by 3 bases and V by 1 base; bases with no gene match: 8. Germline V CDR1 and CDR2: MGHRA, YSYEKL. The CDR3 is made up of 16 amino acids. The CDR3 bases are TGCGCCAGCAGCCAAGCGCCGGGACTAGATCTCTACGAGCAGTACTTC. Translated: CASSQAPGLDLYEQYF.

This chain links TRBV15 with TRBJ2-7, with TRBD2 matching over 11 bases. With V trimmed by 2 bases and J by 4 bases, 7 bases remained unmatched. The CDR3 extends over 16 amino acids. Germline loops: CDR1 LNHNV, CDR2 YYDKDF (reference sequence). CDR3 in DNA: TGTGCCACCAGCAGACATAGCGGGAGGGATAAGTACGAGCAGTACTTC. This translates into CATSRHSGRDKYEQYF.

CDR3: CASSIPGEAYEQYF. Here the CDR3 DNA reads TGTGCCAGTAGTATCCCGGGAGAGGCCTACGAGCAGTACTTC. The V and J genes are TRBV19 and TRBJ2-7; possible D gene TRBD2, 6 bases. V lost 3 bases and J 2 bases, leaving 11 bases between the germline ends. Germline V gene sequence: CDR1 LNHDA, CDR2 SQIVND (reference sequence). This CDR3 is 14 amino acids long.

The V call is TRBV29-1, the J call TRBJ2-3; maybe TRBD2 (6 bases). Germline-derived CDR1 and CDR2 are SQVTM and ANQGSEA. V was pared by 8 bases and J by 2 bases, with 20 bases between. The CDR3 is made up of 15 amino acids. The CDR3, as DNA: TGCAGCTCCGGACGTCCGGGACTCAACACAGATACGCAGTATTTT. It is translated as CSSGRPGLNTDTQYF.

The chain employs TRBV5-4 and TRBJ2-3, with D possibly TRBD2 on 6 matching bases. The germline CDR1 and CDR2 sequences are SGHNT and YYREEE (reference sequence). The CDR3 runs 15 residues. The ends were cut back, 5 bases at V and 0 bases at J, with 13 bases in the middle. As DNA, the CDR3 is TGTGCCAGCAGGTACAAAGGGACTAGCACAGATACGCAGTATTTT. It encodes CASRYKGTSTDTQYF.

The chain links TRBV2 to TRBJ2-1; 9 positions match TRBD1. The CDR3 is 15 amino acids. The germline V gene encodes CDR1 SNHLY and CDR2 FYNNEI. Germline trimming cut 7 bases from V and 5 bases from J; bases unmatched to any gene: 9. The CDR3: CASMRRTGVNNEQFF. In nucleotides, the CDR3 is TGTGCCAGCATGAGGAGGACAGGGGTGAACAATGAGCAGTTCTTC.

The rearrangement uses TRBV20-1 and TRBJ2-1, with TRBD1 as a possible D gene (5 bases). The V and J ends lost 4 bases and 6 bases respectively, with 7 bases between them. Germline V lookup: CDR1 DFQATT, CDR2 SNEGSKA (reference sequence). The CDR3 runs to 11 residues. CDR3 bases: TGCAGTGCTATCAGGGTCAATGAGCAGTTCTTC. It is translated as CSAIRVNEQFF.

The chain links TRBV6-6 to TRBJ1-1, with 10 bases identical to TRBD1. J was trimmed by 7 bases and V by 6 bases; bases with no gene match: 8. The CDR3 totals 14 residues. The germline V gene has CDR1 MNHNY and CDR2 SVGAGI (reference sequence). CDR3 protein: CASSLDRGVSEAFF. Here the CDR3 DNA reads TGTGCCAGCAGCTTGGACAGGGGGGTGAGTGAAGCTTTCTTT.

The chain links TRBV9 to TRBJ2-3; weak D call: TRBD1 (5 bases). The V end lost 6 bases, the J end lost 2 bases, and 13 bases lay between the germline ends. This CDR3 region has 14 residues. Germline V CDR1 and CDR2: SGDLS, YYNGEE. The CDR3 DNA follows: TGTGCCAGCACCGTCCAAGGGGACACAGATACGCAGTATTTT. Translation: CASTVQGDTDTQYF. Complete variable domain (other parts from reference TRBV9 and TRBJ2-3): DSGVTQTPKHLITATGQRVTLRCSPRSGDLSVYWYQQSLDQGLQFLIQYYNGEERAKGNILERFSAQQFPDLHSELNLSSLELGDSALYFCASTVQGDTDTQYFGPGTRLTVL.

The V call is TRBV10-2, the J call TRBJ1-2, with TRBD1 matching 10 bases. V gave up 11 bases and J gave up 5 bases; unmatched junction bases: 17. Germline CDR1 and CDR2: WSHSY and SAAADI. This CDR3 is 16 amino acids long. CDR3 in DNA: TGCGCCGCCGGGAGGGACAGGGGTAACCCTATATATGGCTACACCTTC. It encodes CAAGRDRGNPIYGYTF.

The chain is built from TRBV10-3 and TRBJ2-3; 9 bases map to TRBD2. CDR3 length: 13 amino acids. Germline V gene data show CDR1 as ENHRY and CDR2 as SYGVKD. After removal of 11 bases from V and 8 bases from J, the junction contained 11 bases not matched to a gene. CDR3 in amino acids: CAVLSGRPFTQYF. CDR3 DNA: TGTGCCGTACTTAGCGGGAGACCCTTTACGCAGTATTTT.

The gene calls are TRBV5-1 and TRBJ2-2, with D uncertain. Trimming took 0 bases from V and 4 from J, leaving 7 bases between them. The germline V gene has CDR1 SGHRS and CDR2 YFSETQ. There are 14 residues in the CDR3. The CDR3 DNA reads as TGCGCCAGCAGCTTGGGGCAGGTCACCGGGGAGCTGTTTTTT. Its protein product is CASSLGQVTGELFF.

The V and J genes are TRBV10-3 and TRBJ1-1, with TRBD1 matching over 9 bases. This CDR3 is built from 16 residues. Germline V gene data show CDR1 as ENHRY and CDR2 as SYGVKD. V lost 3 bases and J lost 4; bases outside the gene matches: 9. The CDR3: CAISEATGGKTTEAFF. The CDR3 bases are TGTGCCATCAGTGAAGCGACAGGGGGGAAGACCACTGAAGCTTTCTTT.

This clone was seen just once. The genes are TRBV6-6 and TRBJ2-1, with 7 positions matching TRBD2. V was pared by 7 bases and J by 6 bases, with 6 bases of the junction left unmatched. Germline CDR1 is MNHNY and CDR2 is SVGAGI (reference sequence). The CDR3 spans 13 residues. CDR3 in amino acids: CASKAREFNEQFF. The CDR3 DNA reads TGTGCCAGCAAAGCGCGGGAGTTCAATGAGCAGTTCTTC.

CDR3 region: CAISGGDRNSEQYF. The CDR3 DNA follows: TGTGCCATCAGTGGGGGCGACAGGAATAGCGAGCAGTACTTC. The gene calls are TRBV10-3 and TRBJ2-7, with D possibly being TRBD1 (6 bases). CDR1 ENHRY and CDR2 SYGVKD come from the germline V gene. The CDR3 has 14 residues. V lost 4 bases and J lost 6, with 16 bases in between.

The chain combines TRBV18 with TRBJ2-1; D possibly corresponds to TRBD2 (6 bases). CDR1 is KGHSH, CDR2 LQKENI, per germline. The CDR3 loop spans 14 amino acids. The germline V and J ends were trimmed by 3 bases and 5 bases, with 11 bases remaining between them. The CDR3 loop reads CASSPLGGDNEQFF. CDR3 sequence (DNA): TGTGCCAGCTCACCCCTAGGAGGGGACAATGAGCAGTTCTTC.

In this sample, this clone turned up a few times. The chain has TRBV19 and TRBJ1-6; D gene uncertain. V was shortened by 9 bases and J by 8 bases, with 14 bases between the two germline ends. CDR3 length equals 13 residues. Germline V lookup: CDR1 LNHDA, CDR2 SQIVND (reference sequence). For the CDR3, the DNA is TGTGCCAGCCGACAAACGTTAGATTCACCCCTCCACTTT. It is translated as CASRQTLDSPLHF.

As for this clone: The junction departs from germline at one end; a sequencing error may be responsible. The chain links TRBV7-9 to TRBJ1-1, with TRBD1 identical over 8 bases. CDR1 is SEHNR, CDR2 FQNEAQ, per germline (reference sequence). This CDR3 contains 15 residues. The DNA for the CDR3 is TGTTCCAGCAGCTTAGGTGGACAGGGTTACACTGAAGCTTTCTTT. It yields the protein CSSSLGGQGYTEAFF.

This clone was recorded only once. V gene TRBV5-4 combines with J gene TRBJ1-1; TRBD1 matches 7 bases. Germline V gene lookup returns CDR1 SGHNT and CDR2 YYREEE (reference sequence). There are 16 residues in the CDR3. The J segment lost 0 bases and the V segment lost 3 bases, leaving 8 bases of the junction unmatched. The CDR3 region has the DNA TGTGCCAGCAGCTCCGCGGGACAGCCTATGAACACTGAAGCTTTCTTT. Residues: CASSSAGQPMNTEAFF.